This TCR beta chain was profiled in a study of T cell repertoires in cytomegalovirus infection. Regarding the study as a whole: Cumulative frequency of public TCR beta families picked out carriers of CMV plus the relevant HLA.

The V end lost 5 bases, the J end lost 6 bases, and 11 bases lay between the germline ends. Germline V lookup: CDR1 SEHNR, CDR2 FQNEAQ (reference sequence). The CDR3 covers 13 residues. TCRdb used MiXCR to reprocess the reads, holding one entry per CDR3 protein. The table lists about 920,000 distinct CDR3 sequences, roughly 30% of them singletons, with around an eighth in the top ten. Comment on this clonotype: Antigen unknown.

The sequences come from cultured CD8+ T cells from PBMCs, collected from culture after CMV antigen stimulation. The TCR sequence derives from a human donor in good health (CMV status not recorded). Some clones in this sample may be carry-over from other donors' samples. V is TRBV7-9 and J is TRBJ1-5; the D is unclear. CDR3 DNA: TGTGCCAGCAGCGCCGAGGACGGTCAGCCCCAGCATTTT. Its protein product is CASSAEDGQPQHF.